This note documents a single T cell receptor (beta chain) sequence. This sample was included in a study of blood T cell repertoires in COVID-19. Overall study: Material from acute and convalescent COVID-19 was sourced from the United States, Italy and Spain.

CDR3 size: 14 residues. CDR1 and CDR2 (germline): SGHTA, FQGNSA. V shed 5 bases and J shed 2 bases, with 11 bases lying between them. Sequencing used immunoSEQ multiplex PCR; TCRdb keeps in-frame clones, though not all of them. In the table there are 200,000 or so clones, 84% of which are singletons. The receptor comes from a woman aged 55 to 70 who had recovered from COVID-19. The sequenced sample consisted of peripheral blood. This rearrangement joins TRBV7-2 to TRBJ2-3; unclear D gene. The CDR3 DNA reads as TGTGCCAGCAGCCCCTACGGTACCACAGATACGCAGTATTTT. This sequence encodes CASSPYGTTDTQYF.